This entry lists 5 T cell receptor beta chains sequenced from one sample in a study of blood T cell repertoires in COVID-19. Measured with immunoSEQ multiplex PCR; TCRdb has only the in-frame clones, and not every one. This repertoire shows approximately 50,000 clones, roughly nine tenths found once; its top ten account for 5.5% to 7.5%. The sequencing input was peripheral blood. The receptors here all came from a middle-aged man with acute or convalescent COVID-19.

Only a few counts were recorded for this clone. This chain links TRBV14 with TRBJ2-1; tentatively, D is TRBD2 (6 bases). From germline, CDR1 is SGHDN and CDR2 FVKESK. The CDR3 runs to 13 residues. V lost 0 bases and J 16 bases, leaving 16 bases between the germline ends. DNA for the CDR3: TGTGCCAGCAGCCAAGATAACCTGGGCGGGAAATTCTTC. Translated: CASSQDNLGGKFF.

The chain joins TRBV24-1 to TRBJ1-1; the match to TRBD1 covers 11 bases. The CDR3 loop spans 15 amino acids. Germline loops: CDR1 KGHDR, CDR2 SFDVKD. V lost 2 bases to trimming and J lost 4 bases; unmatched junction nucleotides: 2. The CDR3 sequence: CATSDSGTGGTEAFF. The DNA for the CDR3 is TGTGCCACCAGTGATTCCGGGACAGGGGGCACTGAAGCTTTCTTT.

V gene TRBV18 combines with J gene TRBJ1-1; D perhaps matches TRBD1 (6 bases). V was pared by 5 bases and J by 1 base, with 11 bases between. Germline V gives CDR1 KGHSH, CDR2 LQKENI. This CDR3 is built from 14 residues. DNA of the CDR3: TGTGCCAGCTCATCCGGGACATCGAACACTGAAGCTTTCTTT. Translating gives CASSSGTSNTEAFF.

The chain has TRBV7-2 and TRBJ1-1; possibly TRBD1 for D (6 bases). Germline V lookup: CDR1 SGHTA, CDR2 FQGNSA. V lost 3 bases to trimming and J lost 2 bases, with 13 bases between them. The CDR3 consists of 15 residues. CDR3 residues: CASSLHGTPNTEAFF. Here the CDR3 DNA reads TGTGCCAGCAGCTTGCACGGGACACCAAACACTGAAGCTTTCTTT.

The chain recombines TRBV12-2 with TRBJ2-7; whether TRBD2, the table's D call, matches the DNA was not checked. TRBV12-2 is an annotated pseudogene. This CDR3 spans 16 amino acids. This chain's CDR3 is CASRYPPTSLSYEQYF. CDR3 bases: TGTGCAAGTCGTTACCCCCCGACTAGCCTTTCCTACGAGCAGTACTTC.